Following are 23 T cell receptor beta chains from one sample sequenced in a study of graft-versus-host responses after intestinal transplantation. The antigens these receptors bind are not known. Data came from immunoSEQ multiplex PCR; TCRdb stores just in-frame clones and leaves some out. This sample has over 100,000 clones, with 80% to 95% found just once. The sequencing used unstimulated CD4+ T cells sorted from spleen or lymph node cells, collected before intestinal transplant. The receptors originated from a human donor who received an intestinal transplant.

V gene TRBV11-2 combines with J gene TRBJ1-5; no clear D gene. The CDR3 covers 17 residues. Per germline, CDR1 SGHAT and CDR2 FQNNGV. V was clipped by 5 bases and J by 3 bases, with 20 bases between them. CDR3 sequence: CASSANLTWGNNQPQHF. CDR3 coding DNA: TGTGCCAGCAGCGCGAACCTTACGTGGGGTAACAATCAGCCCCAGCATTTT.

This clone was recorded only once. The chain joins TRBV5-1 to TRBJ2-7, with 8 bases aligning to TRBD2. Germline V gene data show CDR1 as SGHRS and CDR2 as YFSETQ. The trim removed 0 bases at V and 3 bases at J, leaving 5 bases unmatched. The CDR3 runs to 15 residues. The DNA for the CDR3 is TGCGCCAGCAGCTTGGAAGCGGGGGCGTTCTACGAGCAGTACTTC. As protein: CASSLEAGAFYEQYF.

The chain combines TRBV15 with TRBJ2-7; TRBD1 agrees at 8 bases. Germline lookup yields CDR1 LNHNV and CDR2 YYDKDF (reference sequence). The CDR3 is made up of 16 amino acids. Germline trimming cut 4 bases from V and 2 bases from J; bases unmatched to any gene: 10. The CDR3 here is CATSKSRGTGAYEQYF. CDR3 nucleotide sequence: TGTGCCACCAGCAAGTCCCGGGGGACAGGAGCCTACGAGCAGTACTTC.

V usage is TRBV5-4 and J usage is TRBJ2-7, with 7 nucleotides matching TRBD1. CDR3 size: 15 residues. Germline assignment: CDR1 SGHNT and CDR2 YYREEE (reference sequence). DNA of the CDR3: TGTGCGACCAGCGTCCCCACAGGGGCTAGGTACGAGCAGTACTTC. It yields the protein CATSVPTGARYEQYF.

The chain joins TRBV5-1 to TRBJ2-7, with 10 nucleotides matching TRBD2. Trimming cost V 0 bases and J 7 bases; bases outside gene matches: 7. The CDR3 has 15 amino acids. Looked up from germline, CDR1 is SGHRS and CDR2 is YFSETQ. The CDR3 region is CASSLVLAGGGEQYF. In DNA form, the CDR3 reads TGCGCCAGCAGCTTGGTATTAGCGGGAGGTGGGGAGCAGTACTTC.

The V and J genes are TRBV5-4 and TRBJ2-6; no clear D gene. V lost 2 bases and J lost 2, with 5 bases in between. The CDR3 loop spans 14 amino acids. In germline, CDR1 is SGHNT, CDR2 YYREEE (reference sequence). The CDR3 DNA follows: TGTGCCAGCAGCTTAGACGCTGGGGCCAACGTCCTGACTTTC. This sequence encodes CASSLDAGANVLTF.

The chain uses TRBV20-1 and TRBJ2-5; weak D call: TRBD1 (5 bases). The germline CDR1 and CDR2 sequences are DFQATT and SNEGSKA (reference sequence). CDR3 size: 11 residues. Deletions cut 5 bases from V and 8 bases from J, with 12 bases between. The CDR3 spells CSAPAQGTQYF. The DNA of the CDR3 is TGCAGTGCTCCAGCTCAGGGCACCCAGTACTTC.

The V gene is TRBV4-1, the J gene TRBJ2-4, with TRBD1 as a possible D gene (5 bases). CDR1 and CDR2 from the germline V gene are MGHRA and YSYEKL. Trimming took off 1 base at V and 6 bases at J, with 13 bases between the two ends. CDR3 length: 15 residues. CDR3 nucleotides: TGCGCCAGCAGCCAAGCGAGCAGGGAACGAAACATTCAGTACTTC. Encoded protein: CASSQASRERNIQYF.

This clone was seen once. The CDR3 reads CASRTVSNQPQHF. CDR3 nucleotide sequence: TGTGCCAGTCGGACAGTTAGCAATCAGCCCCAGCATTTT. The gene calls are TRBV19 and TRBJ1-5; tentative D call: TRBD1 (6 bases). The CDR3 is 13 amino acids. V was pared by 8 bases and J by 0 bases, with 8 bases between. Germline V gives CDR1 LNHDA, CDR2 SQIVND (reference sequence).

V gene TRBV21-1 combines with J gene TRBJ2-1; TRBD2 is the table's D call and was not checked against the DNA. TRBV21-1 is deemed a pseudogene. The CDR3 runs 17 residues. Written as DNA, the CDR3 is TGTGCCAGCAGCAAAGGCCAACTAGCGGGAGACTTAACTGAGCAGTTCTTC. It codes for CASSKGQLAGDLTEQFF.

The chain joins TRBV7-3 to TRBJ2-3; no firm D call. Germline V gene data show CDR1 as SGHTA and CDR2 as FQGTGA. V lost 1 base and J lost 1, with 9 bases in between. CDR3 length equals 15 residues. CDR3 sequence: CASSLNPSGTDTQYF. In nucleotides, the CDR3 is TGTGCCAGCAGCTTAAACCCCTCTGGCACAGATACGCAGTATTTT.

The chain combines TRBV18 with TRBJ1-5; perhaps TRBD1 as D (6 bases). The CDR3 runs 13 residues. The germline CDR1 and CDR2 sequences are KGHSH and LQKENI. Deletions cut 5 bases from V and 5 bases from J, with 10 bases between. The CDR3 loop is CASSTGGDQPQHF. The CDR3 nucleotides are TGTGCCAGCTCAACCGGGGGCGATCAGCCCCAGCATTTT.

V gene TRBV30 combines with J gene TRBJ2-1, with 7 bases identical to TRBD2. This CDR3 contains 15 residues. Trimming took 1 base from V and 4 from J; bases not matched to a gene: 7. In germline, CDR1 is GTSNPN, CDR2 SVGIG (reference sequence). The CDR3 region is CAWSGGGGVYNEQFF. The CDR3 DNA follows: TGTGCCTGGAGTGGCGGGGGAGGGGTGTACAATGAGCAGTTCTTC.

CDR3 nucleotides: TGTGCCAGCAGCCCCGGGACCGGTGGCTACACCTTC. This codes for CASSPGTGGYTF. The chain is built from TRBV12-1 and TRBJ1-2. TRBV12-1 is a known pseudogene. This CDR3 is 12 amino acids long.

The V and J genes are TRBV6-5 and TRBJ2-7, with D maybe TRBD1 (5 bases). V dropped 0 bases and J dropped 0 bases, with 12 bases sitting between them. The CDR3 runs 16 residues. Looked up from germline, CDR1 is MNHEY and CDR2 is SVGAGI. The CDR3 DNA reads as TGTGCCAGCAGTTACTCGAGATGGGGCGACTCCTACGAGCAGTACTTC. It is translated as CASSYSRWGDSYEQYF.

The rearrangement links TRBV10-1 to TRBJ2-1, with D possibly called TRBD1 or TRBD2 (5 bases each). The V gene's germline CDR1 is WNHNN and CDR2 SYGVQD (reference sequence). The V end was cut by 4 bases, the J end by 1 base, with 11 bases between. The CDR3 runs to 15 residues. The CDR3 nucleotides are TGCGCCAGCAGTGTCGGTGGGGGATCCTACAATGAGCAGTTCTTC. This translates into CASSVGGGSYNEQFF.

J is TRBJ1-1 and V is TRBV11-3; TRBD1 is a possible D gene (5 bases). Germline V lookup: CDR1 SGHNT, CDR2 YENEEA. The CDR3 contains 14 residues. The V end was cut by 0 bases, the J end by 5 bases, with 10 bases between. CDR3 in DNA: TGTGCCAGCAGCTTAGATCAGGGTTGGACTGAAGCTTTCTTT. It translates to CASSLDQGWTEAFF.

The genes are TRBV30 and TRBJ1-1; no reliable D call. CDR1 is GTSNPN and CDR2 is SVGIG in the germline V gene (reference sequence). The CDR3 contains 10 residues. V was clipped by 8 bases and J by 5 bases, with 9 bases between them. The CDR3 loop reads CASGRTEAFF. CDR3 nucleotides: TGTGCCAGTGGGAGGACTGAAGCTTTCTTT.

The chain has TRBV19 and TRBJ2-2, with 9 bases matching TRBD2. The ends lost 7 bases at V and 8 bases at J; junction bases unmatched: 14. The CDR3 has 16 residues. Germline CDR1 reads LNHDA; CDR2 reads SQIVND (reference sequence). CDR3 amino acids: CASTDSGLALAGELFF. The CDR3 region has the DNA TGTGCCAGTACCGACTCAGGACTAGCGTTGGCAGGGGAGCTGTTTTTT.

This clone came up once. The chain combines TRBV11-2 with TRBJ1-1, with a tentative D call TRBD1 (5 bases). The germline V and J ends were trimmed by 6 bases and 6 bases, with 17 bases remaining between them. CDR1 SGHAT and CDR2 FQNNGV come from the germline V gene. The CDR3 is 14 amino acids. CDR3 DNA: TGTGCCAGCAGTCCGGGGGGGGGTGACGCTGAAGCTTTCTTT. Its translation is CASSPGGGDAEAFF.

This chain joins TRBV25-1 and TRBJ2-1, with unresolved D. This CDR3 is 9 amino acids long. Germline V lookup: CDR1 MGHDK, CDR2 SYGVNS. Trimming took off 11 bases at V and 8 bases at J, with 7 bases between the two ends. CDR3 residues: CAGEYEQFF. CDR3 DNA: TGTGCCGGAGAATATGAGCAGTTCTTC. Full variable domain (rest looked up from reference TRBV25-1 and TRBJ2-1): EADIYQTPRYLVIGTGKKITLECSQTMGHDKMYWYQQDPGMELHLIHYSYGVNSTEKGDLSSESTVSRIRTEHFPLTLESARPSHTSQYLCAGEYEQFFGPGTRLTVL.

V gene TRBV12-2 combines with J gene TRBJ2-1; the table's D gene call, TRBD2, was not cross checked with the DNA. TRBV12-2 is assigned pseudogene status. The CDR3 extends over 12 amino acids. CDR3 coding DNA: TGTGCAAGTCGCTTAGCCGAGTATGAGCAGTTCTTC. Protein sequence: CASRLAEYEQFF.

This chain connects TRBV28 to TRBJ2-4; D gene ambiguous. The CDR3 runs to 16 residues. The V gene's germline CDR1 is MDHEN and CDR2 SYDVKM. V lost 6 bases and J lost 0, with 15 bases in between. The CDR3 coding sequence is TGTGCCAGCAGGCCGGCGGCTAGGGTAGCCAAAAACATTCAGTACTTC. Its translation is CASRPAARVAKNIQYF.